What follows are 29 T cell receptor beta chains derived from one specimen sequenced in a study of T cell changes during pregnancy in multiple sclerosis. The data were produced by immunoSEQ multiplex PCR, yet TCRdb's version contains in-frame clones alone and is incomplete. The top ten clones hold approximately 2.8% of a sample with approximately 65,000 clones, over 80% of them seen once. Source: CD8+ T cells from peripheral blood mononuclear cells, taken in the third trimester of pregnancy. The receptors derive from a female donor in good health, enrolled as a control in a pregnancy study.

V usage is TRBV19 and J usage is TRBJ1-1, with TRBD1 matching over 7 bases. Trimming cost V 11 bases and J 5 bases; bases outside gene matches: 11. CDR3 length equals 13 residues. CDR1 and CDR2 (germline): LNHDA, SQIVND (reference sequence). CDR3 in DNA: TGTGCCGCCAACAGGGGAATCGGAACTGAAGCTTTCTTT. Amino acids: CAANRGIGTEAFF.

The genes are TRBV29-1 and TRBJ1-1; tentative D call: TRBD1 (5 bases). CDR3 length: 11 residues. The germline gives CDR1 SQVTM, CDR2 ANQGSEA. The V end lost 3 bases, the J end lost 5 bases, and 7 bases lay between the germline ends. The CDR3 coding sequence is TGCAGCGTTGATAAGGGGACTGAAGCTTTCTTT. It codes for CSVDKGTEAFF.

The V and J genes are TRBV25-1 and TRBJ1-1; D possibly corresponds to TRBD1 (5 bases). V dropped 6 bases and J dropped 2 bases, with 13 bases sitting between them. Germline assignment: CDR1 MGHDK and CDR2 SYGVNS. The CDR3 is 14 amino acids. The CDR3 here is CASRDDRINTEAFF. As DNA, the CDR3 is TGTGCCAGCAGGGATGACAGAATTAACACTGAAGCTTTCTTT.

This clone came up once. Other DNA sequences in this specimen translate into the identical CDR3. The chain couples TRBV7-6 to TRBJ2-7, with a weak D call TRBD2 (5 bases). Trimming removed 1 base from V and 0 bases from J, with 10 bases in between. Per germline, CDR1 SGHVS and CDR2 FNYEAQ. The CDR3 runs to 15 residues. The CDR3 reads CASSLGTGSSYEQYF. The CDR3 nucleotides are TGTGCCAGCAGCTTAGGGACGGGGAGCTCCTACGAGCAGTACTTC.

The rearrangement uses TRBV27 and TRBJ2-1; D may be TRBD2 (5 bases). Germline CDR1 and CDR2: MNHEY and SMNVEV (reference sequence). This CDR3 has 15 amino acids. V was shortened by 6 bases and J by 0 bases, with 12 bases between the two germline ends. The chain's CDR3 is CASSYGISSYNEQFF. The CDR3 DNA is TGTGCCAGCAGCTACGGGATTAGCTCCTACAATGAGCAGTTCTTC.

The chain couples TRBV29-1 to TRBJ2-1; D is possibly TRBD2 (7 bases). The V end was cut by 0 bases, the J end by 9 bases, with 24 bases between. The germline V gene has CDR1 SQVTM and CDR2 ANQGSEA. This CDR3 has 17 residues. The CDR3 DNA reads TGCAGCGTTGAAGATCCTCTTAGGAGGGGGGGGTCGGGTGAGCAGTTCTTC. Protein product: CSVEDPLRRGGSGEQFF.

V usage is TRBV7-9 and J usage is TRBJ2-3; TRBD2 aligns across 9 bases. This CDR3 spans 16 amino acids. The junction had 8 bases not matched to a gene; V was cut back by 6 bases and J by 1 base. Germline V gives CDR1 SEHNR, CDR2 FQNEAQ (reference sequence). Written as DNA, the CDR3 is TGTGCCAGCAGTCGACGACTAGCGGTAGGCACAGATACGCAGTATTTT. This encodes CASSRRLAVGTDTQYF.

The chain has TRBV7-2 and TRBJ2-2; D gene uncertain. This CDR3 has 13 residues. Per the germline V gene, CDR1 is SGHTA and CDR2 is FQGNSA. Trimming shortened V by 5 bases and J by 7 bases, and 11 bases separated the two germline ends. CDR3 nucleotides: TGTGCCAGCAGCCCTATGCCGATCGGGGAGCTGTTTTTT. Protein sequence: CASSPMPIGELFF.

This chain joins TRBV4-2 and TRBJ1-1; D remains unclear. V was cut by 6 bases and J by 0 bases, with 14 bases left in between. Germline V gives CDR1 LGHNA, CDR2 YNFKEQ. The CDR3 sequence is 15 residues long. In nucleotides, the CDR3 is TGTGCCAGCAGGACATACGACACCCTGAACACTGAAGCTTTCTTT. This sequence encodes CASRTYDTLNTEAFF.

A few counts support this clone. The chain links TRBV19 to TRBJ1-1; weak D call: TRBD1 (6 bases). V was trimmed by 7 bases and J by 0 bases, leaving 15 bases between them. In germline, CDR1 is LNHDA, CDR2 SQIVND (reference sequence). This CDR3 spans 15 amino acids. The CDR3 is CASTEFGQMNTEAFF. As DNA, the CDR3 is TGTGCCAGTACCGAATTCGGACAGATGAACACTGAAGCTTTCTTT.

This chain joins TRBV7-2 and TRBJ2-2; a possible D gene is TRBD1 (6 bases). This CDR3 region has 16 residues. The germline V and J ends were trimmed by 2 bases and 2 bases, with 12 bases remaining between them. The V gene's germline CDR1 is SGHTA and CDR2 FQGNSA. Here the CDR3 DNA reads TGTGCCAGCAGCTTATCCCCAGGGGCTAACACCGGGGAGCTGTTTTTT. Protein product: CASSLSPGANTGELFF.

The chain links TRBV27 to TRBJ1-2, with 7 bases matching TRBD1. J lost 5 bases, V lost 10 bases, and 13 bases had no gene match. This CDR3 has 14 amino acids. Germline lookup yields CDR1 MNHEY and CDR2 SMNVEV (reference sequence). Here the CDR3 reads CATRTGLSSYGYTF. The CDR3 region has the DNA TGTGCCACGAGGACAGGACTATCCTCTTATGGCTACACCTTC.

This clone was seen just once. The chain has TRBV13 and TRBJ2-1, with TRBD2 matching over 11 bases. Losses at the gene ends were 0 bases for V and 6 bases for J; bases not matched to a gene: 4. The CDR3 runs to 16 residues. Germline V CDR1 and CDR2: PRHDT, FYEKMQ (reference sequence). The CDR3 loop is CASSLGTSGAGNEQFF. The DNA of the CDR3 is TGTGCCAGCAGCTTAGGGACTAGCGGGGCGGGCAATGAGCAGTTCTTC. The whole variable domain, remainder taken from reference TRBV13 and TRBJ2-1, is AAGVIQSPRHLIKEKRETATLKCYPIPRHDTVYWYQQGPGQDPQFLISFYEKMQSDKGSIPDRFSAQQFSDYHSELNMSSLELGDSALYFCASSLGTSGAGNEQFFGPGTRLTVL.

The V call is TRBV2, the J call TRBJ2-1; 9 bases agree with TRBD1. V was clipped by 7 bases and J by 6 bases; unmatched bases: 4. This CDR3 comprises 13 residues. Germline V lookup: CDR1 SNHLY, CDR2 FYNNEI. CDR3 DNA: TGTGCCAGCATGAAGGACAGGGGCAATGAGCAGTTCTTC. Its protein is CASMKDRGNEQFF.

The chain couples TRBV11-3 to TRBJ2-3, with 7 bases fitting TRBD1. Germline CDR1 is SGHNT and CDR2 is YENEEA. The CDR3 is 13 amino acids. Unmatched junction bases numbered 5, after V lost 5 bases and J lost 6 bases. The CDR3 region is CASSAQGEDTQYF. For the CDR3, the DNA is TGTGCCAGCAGCGCCCAGGGGGAGGATACGCAGTATTTT.

The V gene is TRBV6-1, the J gene TRBJ2-3, with TRBD2 matching over 8 bases. CDR1 is MNHNS, CDR2 SASEGT, per germline. J gave up 2 bases and V 7 bases, and 8 bases lay outside the gene matches. CDR3 length: 15 residues. The CDR3 DNA follows: TGTGCCAGCAACAGGGCGGGGGGCCCCACAGATACGCAGTATTTT. Translated, it gives CASNRAGGPTDTQYF.

The rearrangement uses TRBV7-8 and TRBJ2-7, with D perhaps matching TRBD2 (5 bases). The germline CDR1 and CDR2 sequences are SGHVS and FQNEAQ. The CDR3 loop spans 14 amino acids. The V end was cut by 5 bases, the J end by 3 bases, with 14 bases between. The CDR3 here is CASSKQRGFYEQYF. The CDR3, as DNA: TGTGCCAGCAGCAAGCAACGCGGGTTCTACGAGCAGTACTTC.

The chain joins TRBV30 to TRBJ2-1; D possibly corresponds to TRBD2 (6 bases). Trimming pared 5 bases from V and 3 bases from J, leaving 20 bases between. Germline V gene sequence: CDR1 GTSNPN, CDR2 SVGIG (reference sequence). This CDR3 is built from 16 residues. DNA of the CDR3: TGTGCCTGGGGAACCGTCGGTAGCGGATTCTACAATGAGCAGTTCTTC. As protein: CAWGTVGSGFYNEQFF.

The chain recombines TRBV9 with TRBJ1-2; possible D gene TRBD1, 5 bases. Looked up from germline, CDR1 is SGDLS and CDR2 is YYNGEE. The CDR3 runs 15 residues. Deletions cut 3 bases from V and 3 bases from J, with 15 bases between. The CDR3 protein is CASSARPGGDYGYTF. The CDR3 DNA is TGTGCCAGCAGCGCCCGCCCGGGGGGGGACTATGGCTACACCTTC.

CDR3 residues: CASSSPSGVAYEQYF. The DNA for the CDR3 is TGTGCCAGCAGCTCACCTAGCGGGGTCGCCTACGAGCAGTACTTC. The V gene is TRBV7-9, the J gene TRBJ2-7; 9 bases are a match to TRBD2. Germline CDR1 reads SEHNR; CDR2 reads FQNEAQ (reference sequence). Trimming cost V 4 bases and J 2 bases; bases outside gene matches: 6. The CDR3 has 15 amino acids. The full variable domain, its missing parts supplied by reference TRBV7-9 and TRBJ2-7, is DTGVSQNPRHKITKRGQNVTFRCDPISEHNRLYWYRQTLGQGPEFLTYFQNEAQLEKSRLLSDRFSAERPKGSFSTLEIQRTEQGDSAMYLCASSSPSGVAYEQYFGPGTRLTVT.

This sequence joins TRBV5-1 and TRBJ1-2; a possible D gene is TRBD1 (5 bases). The CDR3 length is 15 residues. Germline CDR1 SGHRS, CDR2 YFSETQ. The V end lost 4 bases, the J end lost 4 bases, and 17 bases lay between the germline ends. The CDR3 is CASSRDGGTGYGYTF. In DNA, the CDR3 is TGCGCCAGCAGCCGAGACGGGGGAACCGGCTATGGCTACACCTTC. The variable domain in full, with the rest retrieved from reference TRBV5-1 and TRBJ1-2, is KAGVTQTPRYLIKTRGQQVTLSCSPISGHRSVSWYQQTPGQGLQFLFEYFSETQRNKGNFPGRFSGRQFSNSRSEMNVSTLELGDSALYLCASSRDGGTGYGYTFGSGTRLTVV.

The chain combines TRBV6-5 with TRBJ1-1; a weak D match, TRBD1 (5 bases). CDR3 length: 15 amino acids. The germline V gene encodes CDR1 MNHEY and CDR2 SVGAGI. V lost 6 bases to trimming and J lost 5 bases, with 19 bases between them. The CDR3 region has the DNA TGTGCCAGCAGATCTAGGGATTCAGGGTTAACTGAAGCTTTCTTT. Translated, it gives CASRSRDSGLTEAFF.

V usage is TRBV7-9 and J usage is TRBJ2-3, with 9 positions matching TRBD2. The CDR3 covers 15 residues. CDR1 SEHNR and CDR2 FQNEAQ come from the germline V gene (reference sequence). V lost 2 bases, J lost 2 bases, and 2 bases stayed unmatched. For the CDR3, the DNA is TGTGCCAGCAGCTTAACTAGCGGGCCCACAGATACGCAGTATTTT. It encodes CASSLTSGPTDTQYF.

This clone was seen only once. V gene TRBV5-6 combines with J gene TRBJ1-5; D not resolved. Germline CDR1 is SGHDT and CDR2 is YYEEEE. The V end was cut by 1 base, the J end by 6 bases, with 14 bases between. The CDR3 extends over 15 amino acids. The CDR3 DNA reads TGTGCCAGCAGCTTGATGTCCCGCGGGCTTCAGCCCCAGCATTTT. Its translation: CASSLMSRGLQPQHF. Filled out from reference TRBV5-6 and TRBJ1-5, the complete variable domain reads DAGVTQSPTHLIKTRGQQVTLRCSPKSGHDTVSWYQQALGQGPQFIFQYYEEEERQRGNFPDRFSGHQFPNYSSELNVNALLLGDSALYLCASSLMSRGLQPQHFGDGTRLSIL.

This clone was found once. This chain joins TRBV6-5 and TRBJ1-5; tentatively, D is TRBD1 (6 bases). The CDR3 extends over 15 amino acids. V lost 5 bases, J lost 2 bases, and 13 bases lay in between. CDR1 MNHEY and CDR2 SVGAGI come from the germline V gene. CDR3 loop: CASSPRQAGNQPQHF. Here the CDR3 DNA reads TGTGCCAGCAGTCCCCGACAGGCGGGCAATCAGCCCCAGCATTTT.

This chain uses TRBV29-1 with TRBJ1-1; the match to TRBD1 covers 9 bases. With V trimmed by 7 bases and J by 0 bases, 6 bases remained unmatched. The CDR3 runs 14 residues. CDR1 and CDR2 (germline): SQVTM, ANQGSEA. CDR3 nucleotide sequence: TGCAGCGCTGTCGGACAGGGGATGAACACTGAAGCTTTCTTT. It is translated as CSAVGQGMNTEAFF.

V gene TRBV6-5 combines with J gene TRBJ1-1; D possibly corresponds to TRBD1 (5 bases). In germline, CDR1 is MNHEY, CDR2 SVGAGI. This CDR3 has 13 residues. Trimming left V 4 bases short and J 4 bases short, with 10 bases between. The DNA of the CDR3 is TGTGCCAGCAGTTCTGCAGGGTTCACTGAAGCTTTCTTT. It codes for CASSSAGFTEAFF.

The V and J genes are TRBV29-1 and TRBJ2-5, with D unclear. The ends were cut back, 3 bases at V and 5 bases at J, with 4 bases in the middle. CDR1 is SQVTM, CDR2 ANQGSEA, per germline. The CDR3 has 10 residues. CDR3 protein: CSVDVETQYF. CDR3 bases: TGCAGCGTTGACGTGGAGACCCAGTACTTC.

This clone is labeled as medium-sized. Other DNA variants within this sample encode the same CDR3. This chain links TRBV9 with TRBJ1-1, with a tentative D call TRBD1 (6 bases). The V end was cut by 3 bases, the J end by 3 bases, with 18 bases between. Germline lookup yields CDR1 SGDLS and CDR2 YYNGEE. This CDR3 has 16 amino acids. The DNA for the CDR3 is TGTGCCAGCAGCGGAGCTAGGGACAAAATAGACACTGAAGCTTTCTTT. Its protein is CASSGARDKIDTEAFF.